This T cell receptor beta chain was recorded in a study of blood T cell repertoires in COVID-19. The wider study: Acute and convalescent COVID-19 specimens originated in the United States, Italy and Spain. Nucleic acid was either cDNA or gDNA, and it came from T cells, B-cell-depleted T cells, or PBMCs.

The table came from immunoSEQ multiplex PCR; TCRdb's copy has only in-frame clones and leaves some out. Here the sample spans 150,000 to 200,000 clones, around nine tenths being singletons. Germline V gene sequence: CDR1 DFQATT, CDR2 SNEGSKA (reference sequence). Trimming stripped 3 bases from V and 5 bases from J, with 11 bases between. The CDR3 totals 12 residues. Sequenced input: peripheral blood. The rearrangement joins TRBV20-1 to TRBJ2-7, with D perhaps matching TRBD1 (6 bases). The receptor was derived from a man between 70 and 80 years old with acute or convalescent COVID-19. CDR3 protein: CSASTGLNEQYF. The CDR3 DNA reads TGCAGTGCTAGTACAGGGCTCAACGAGCAGTACTTC.